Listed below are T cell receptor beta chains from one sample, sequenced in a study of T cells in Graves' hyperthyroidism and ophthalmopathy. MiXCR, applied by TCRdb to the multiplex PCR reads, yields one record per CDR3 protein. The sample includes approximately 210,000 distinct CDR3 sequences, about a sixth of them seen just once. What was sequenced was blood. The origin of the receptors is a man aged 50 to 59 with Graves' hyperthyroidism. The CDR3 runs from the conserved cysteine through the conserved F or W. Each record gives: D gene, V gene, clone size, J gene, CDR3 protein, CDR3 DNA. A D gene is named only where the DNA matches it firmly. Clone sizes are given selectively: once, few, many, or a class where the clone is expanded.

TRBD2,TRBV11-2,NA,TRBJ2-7,CASSLRLAGVLIYEQYF,TGTGCCAGCAGCTTAAGACTAGCGGGAGTACTAATTTACGAGCAGTACTTC
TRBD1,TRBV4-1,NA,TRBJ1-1,CASSQSGGGGTEAFF,TGCGCCAGCAGCCAATCAGGGGGTGGCGGCACTGAAGCTTTCTTT
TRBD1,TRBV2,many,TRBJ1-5,CASSSQLGTDSTSNQPQHF,TGTGCCAGCAGTAGCCAACTCGGGACAGACTCTACGAGCAATCAGCCCCAGCATTTT
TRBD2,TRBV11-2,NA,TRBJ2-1,CASSRLTSGNEQFF,TGTGCCAGCAGCCGTTTAACTAGCGGGAATGAGCAGTTCTTC
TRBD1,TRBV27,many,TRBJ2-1,CASSLGGQGEQYNEQFF,TGTGCCAGCAGTTTAGGCGGGCAGGGGGAGCAGTACAATGAGCAGTTCTTC
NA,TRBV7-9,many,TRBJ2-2,CASSLNTGELFF,TGTGCCAGCAGCTTAAACACCGGGGAGCTGTTTTTT
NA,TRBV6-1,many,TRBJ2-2,CASSARDANTGELFF,TGTGCCAGCAGTGCCCGGGACGCGAACACCGGGGAGCTGTTTTTT
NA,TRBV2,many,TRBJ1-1,CANPRAPGTEAFF,TGTGCCAACCCTAGGGCGCCGGGCACTGAAGCTTTCTTT
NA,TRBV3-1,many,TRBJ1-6,CASSPYILPGADSPLHF,TGTGCCAGCAGCCCCTATATTCTCCCGGGGGCGGACTCACCCCTCCACTTT
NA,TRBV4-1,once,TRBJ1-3,CASSQEAAASGNTIYF,TGCGCCAGCAGCCAAGAGGCAGCGGCCTCTGGAAACACCATATATTTT
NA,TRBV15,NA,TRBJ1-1,CATSRESYTEAFF,TGTGCCACCAGCAGAGAGAGTTACACTGAAGCTTTCTTT
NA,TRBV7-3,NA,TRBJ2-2,CASSYIRESGELFF,TGTGCCAGCAGCTATATCAGGGAATCCGGGGAGCTGTTTTTT
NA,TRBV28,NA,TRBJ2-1,CASSFPPFTEQFF,TGTGCCAGCAGTTTCCCACCTTTCACTGAGCAGTTCTTC